The entry below gives a single T cell receptor beta chain sequence along with its context. Its antigen remains unidentified. This record belongs to a study of shared clonotypes between healthy human individuals. Whole-study results and caveats: The sole specimen, blood, was sampled, and tissue repertoires likely differ. Generation of non-shared clonotypes was less probable than generation of clonotypes shared by all four donors. For naive CD4 cells, 4% to 6% of clonotypes were shared across a handful of donors.

Positively selected for CCR7, the CD45RO-negative cells used as naive CD8 cells excluded terminally differentiated effector memory CD45RA+ cells. In the study's own analysis: Junction-only sequences produced by ImmunoSEQ had no quality scores, so filtering differed. Some clones are missing from TCRdb's copy, which holds only in-frame ones; the method was immunoSEQ multiplex PCR. V, J and clone size are those of that table, while D and trimming were read from the DNA. This table holds about 2.1 million clones, approximately 92% found once. The germline V gene encodes CDR1 LGHNA and CDR2 YNFKEQ. V lost 2 bases, J lost 0 bases, and 8 bases lay in between. The CDR3 runs to 14 residues.

The sequence came from a man in his late teens or twenties in good health. Some clones in this sample may be carry-over from other donors' samples. The material sequenced was naive CD8+ T cells from PBMCs. This rearrangement joins TRBV4-2 to TRBJ2-7; D possibly uses TRBD1 or TRBD2 (5 bases each). Here the CDR3 DNA reads TGTGCCAGCAGCCAATGGGACGACTCCTACGAGCAGTACTTC. Translating it yields CASSQWDDSYEQYF.